This T cell receptor beta chain was sequenced for a study of T-cell reconstitution after alpha-beta-depleted transplantation in children. Regarding the study as a whole: Surviving recipient T cells and thymic progenitors underlay high day-60 TCRbeta diversity in some patients.

Trimming removed 4 bases from V and 4 bases from J, with 17 bases in between. This CDR3 has 16 residues. Germline assignment: CDR1 MDHEN and CDR2 SYDVKM. A library of TCRbeta sequences, prepared with unique molecular identifiers, was generated. TCRdb analysed the PCR reads with MiXCR anew, one entry per CDR3 protein. The sample contains some 150,000 distinct CDR3 sequences, around 8.8% of which appear only once. The sample holds many counts of this clonotype. Its target is not known. The TCR comes from a female patient aged 2-15 years who had a stem cell transplant for congenital amegakaryocytic thrombocytopenia, so the T cells may come from the graft donor. The sample in question was PBMCs, mostly from graft donor cells, obtained 180 days after TCRalphabeta/CD19-depleted stem cell transplant. This chain uses TRBV28 with TRBJ1-3, with D hard to call. CDR3 region: CASSSRTALAGNTIYF. The CDR3 DNA reads as TGTGCCAGCAGTTCGCGGACGGCGCTGGCAGGAAACACCATATATTTT. The complete variable domain, with remaining parts taken from reference TRBV28 and TRBJ1-3, reads DVKVTQSSRYLVKRTGEKVFLECVQDMDHENMFWYRQDPGLGLRLIYFSYDVKMKEKGDIPEGYSVSREKKERFSLILESASTNQTSMYLCASSSRTALAGNTIYFGEGSWLTVV.